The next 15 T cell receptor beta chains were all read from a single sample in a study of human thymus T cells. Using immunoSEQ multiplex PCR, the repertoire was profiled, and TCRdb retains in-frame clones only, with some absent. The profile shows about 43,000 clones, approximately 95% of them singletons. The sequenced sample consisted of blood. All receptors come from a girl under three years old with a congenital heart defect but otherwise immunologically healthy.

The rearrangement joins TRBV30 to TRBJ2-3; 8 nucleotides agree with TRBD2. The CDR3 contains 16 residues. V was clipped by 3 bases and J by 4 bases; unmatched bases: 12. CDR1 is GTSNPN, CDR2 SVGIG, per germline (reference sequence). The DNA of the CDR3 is TGTGCCTGGAGCCTACGGAGCGGGAGATTGTCAGATACGCAGTATTTT. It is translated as CAWSLRSGRLSDTQYF.

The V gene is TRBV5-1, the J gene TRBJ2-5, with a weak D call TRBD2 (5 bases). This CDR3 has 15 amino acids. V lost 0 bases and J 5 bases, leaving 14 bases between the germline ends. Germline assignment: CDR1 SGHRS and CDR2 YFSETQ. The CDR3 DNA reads TGCGCCAGCAGCTTGGGGGCTAGCCATGTTGAGACCCAGTACTTC. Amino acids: CASSLGASHVETQYF.

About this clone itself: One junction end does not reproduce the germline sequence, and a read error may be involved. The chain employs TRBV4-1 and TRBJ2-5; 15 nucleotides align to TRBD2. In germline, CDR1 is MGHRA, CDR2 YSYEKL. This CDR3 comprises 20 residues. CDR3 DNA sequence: TGCGCCCGCAGCCCCGGGGGGGGGACTAGCGGGAGGCTCCTGGGGGAGACCCAGTACTTC. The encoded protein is CARSPGGGTSGRLLGETQYF.

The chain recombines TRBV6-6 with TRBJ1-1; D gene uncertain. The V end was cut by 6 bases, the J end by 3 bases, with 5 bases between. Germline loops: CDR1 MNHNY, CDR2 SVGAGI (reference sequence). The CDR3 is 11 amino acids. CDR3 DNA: TGTGCCAGCAGCAGAGACACTGAAGCTTTCTTT. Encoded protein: CASSRDTEAFF.

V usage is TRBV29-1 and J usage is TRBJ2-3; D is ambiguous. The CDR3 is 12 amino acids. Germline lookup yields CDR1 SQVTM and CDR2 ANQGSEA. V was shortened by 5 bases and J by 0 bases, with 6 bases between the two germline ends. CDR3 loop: CSVIRSTDTQYF. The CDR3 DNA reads TGCAGCGTTATCCGCAGCACAGATACGCAGTATTTT.

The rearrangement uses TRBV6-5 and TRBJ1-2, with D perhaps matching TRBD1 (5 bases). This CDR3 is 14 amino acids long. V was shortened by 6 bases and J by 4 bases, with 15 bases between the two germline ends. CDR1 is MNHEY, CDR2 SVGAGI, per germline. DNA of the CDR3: TGTGCCAGCAGCTCACCGACAGCCCCCTATGGCTACACCTTC. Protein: CASSSPTAPYGYTF.

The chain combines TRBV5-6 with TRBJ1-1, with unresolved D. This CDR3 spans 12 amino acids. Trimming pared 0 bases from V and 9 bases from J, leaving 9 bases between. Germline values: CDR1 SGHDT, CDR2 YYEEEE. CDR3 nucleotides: TGTGCCAGCAGCTTGGTTCGGACTCAAGCTTTCTTT. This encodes CASSLVRTQAFF.

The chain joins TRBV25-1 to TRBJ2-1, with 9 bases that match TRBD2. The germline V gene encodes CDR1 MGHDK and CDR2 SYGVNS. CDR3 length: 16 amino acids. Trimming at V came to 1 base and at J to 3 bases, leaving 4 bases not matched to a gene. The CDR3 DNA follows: TGTGCCAGCAGTGAATCAGGTAGCGGGAGCTACAATGAGCAGTTCTTC. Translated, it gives CASSESGSGSYNEQFF.

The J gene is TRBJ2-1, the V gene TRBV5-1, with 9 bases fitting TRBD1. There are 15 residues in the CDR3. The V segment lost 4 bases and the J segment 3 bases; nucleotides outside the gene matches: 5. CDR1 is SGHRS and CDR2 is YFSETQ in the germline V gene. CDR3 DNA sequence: TGCGCCAGCAGCCCCGGACAGGGGCTCTACAATGAGCAGTTCTTC. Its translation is CASSPGQGLYNEQFF.

The CDR3 region has the DNA TGTGCCAGCAGCTCTCTTGTCACAGATACGCAGTATTTT. Amino acid sequence: CASSSLVTDTQYF. The gene calls are TRBV5-6 and TRBJ2-3, with unresolved D. Deletions cut 3 bases from V and 2 bases from J, with 7 bases between. This CDR3 comprises 13 residues. Germline CDR1 SGHDT, CDR2 YYEEEE. The full variable domain, in which reference TRBV5-6 and TRBJ2-3 provide the parts outside the CDR3, is DAGVTQSPTHLIKTRGQQVTLRCSPKSGHDTVSWYQQALGQGPQFIFQYYEEEERQRGNFPDRFSGHQFPNYSSELNVNALLLGDSALYLCASSSLVTDTQYFGPGTRLTVL.

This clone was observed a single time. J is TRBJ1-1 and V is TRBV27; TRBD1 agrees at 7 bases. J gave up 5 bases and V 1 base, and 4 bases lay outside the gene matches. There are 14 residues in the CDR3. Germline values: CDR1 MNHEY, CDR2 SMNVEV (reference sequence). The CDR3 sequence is CASSLYRGSTEAFF. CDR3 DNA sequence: TGTGCCAGCAGTTTATACAGGGGAAGTACTGAAGCTTTCTTT.

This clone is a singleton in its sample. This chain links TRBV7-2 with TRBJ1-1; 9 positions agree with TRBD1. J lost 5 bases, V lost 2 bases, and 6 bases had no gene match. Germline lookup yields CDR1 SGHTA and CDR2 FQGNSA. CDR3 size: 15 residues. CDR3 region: CASSLMGQGNTEAFF. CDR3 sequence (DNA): TGTGCCAGCAGCTTAATGGGACAGGGCAATACTGAAGCTTTCTTT.

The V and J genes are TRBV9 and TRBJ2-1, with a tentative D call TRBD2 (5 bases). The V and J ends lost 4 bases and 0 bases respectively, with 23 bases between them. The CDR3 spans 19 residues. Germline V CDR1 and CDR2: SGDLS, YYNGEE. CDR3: CASSPKKHILAFSYNEQFF. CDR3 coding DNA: TGTGCCAGCAGCCCGAAAAAACACATCCTAGCCTTCTCCTACAATGAGCAGTTCTTC. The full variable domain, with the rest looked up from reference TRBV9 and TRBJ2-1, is DSGVTQTPKHLITATGQRVTLRCSPRSGDLSVYWYQQSLDQGLQFLIQYYNGEERAKGNILERFSAQQFPDLHSELNLSSLELGDSALYFCASSPKKHILAFSYNEQFFGPGTRLTVL.

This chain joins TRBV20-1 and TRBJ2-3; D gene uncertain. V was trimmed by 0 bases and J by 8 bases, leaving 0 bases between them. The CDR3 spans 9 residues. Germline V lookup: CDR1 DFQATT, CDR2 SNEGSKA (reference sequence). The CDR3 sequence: CSARDTQYF. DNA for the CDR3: TGCAGTGCTAGAGATACGCAGTATTTT.

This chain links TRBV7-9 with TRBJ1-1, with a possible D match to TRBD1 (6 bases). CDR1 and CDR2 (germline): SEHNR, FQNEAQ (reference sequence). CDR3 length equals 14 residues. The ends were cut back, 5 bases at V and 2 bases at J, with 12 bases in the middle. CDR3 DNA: TGTGCCAGCAGCCTGGGACATACCAACACTGAAGCTTTCTTT. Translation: CASSLGHTNTEAFF.